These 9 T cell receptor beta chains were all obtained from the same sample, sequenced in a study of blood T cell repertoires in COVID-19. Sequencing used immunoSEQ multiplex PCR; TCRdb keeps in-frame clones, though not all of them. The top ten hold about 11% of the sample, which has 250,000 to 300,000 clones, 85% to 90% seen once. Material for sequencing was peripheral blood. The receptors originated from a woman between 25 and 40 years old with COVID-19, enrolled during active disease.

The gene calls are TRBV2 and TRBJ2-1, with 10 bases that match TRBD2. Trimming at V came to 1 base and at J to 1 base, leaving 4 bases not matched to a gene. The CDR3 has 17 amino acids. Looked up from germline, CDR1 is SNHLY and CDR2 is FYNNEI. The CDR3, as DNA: TGTGCCAGCAGTGAAGAAGCTAGCGGGAGTTCCTACAATGAGCAGTTCTTC. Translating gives CASSEEASGSSYNEQFF.

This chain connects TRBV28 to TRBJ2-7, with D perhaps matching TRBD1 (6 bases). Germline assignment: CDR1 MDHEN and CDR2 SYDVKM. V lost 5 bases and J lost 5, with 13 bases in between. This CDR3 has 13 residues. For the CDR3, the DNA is TGTGCCAGCAGTCCCGGGACATCGCACGAGCAGTACTTC. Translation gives CASSPGTSHEQYF. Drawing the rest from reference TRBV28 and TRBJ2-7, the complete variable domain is DVKVTQSSRYLVKRTGEKVFLECVQDMDHENMFWYRQDPGLGLRLIYFSYDVKMKEKGDIPEGYSVSREKKERFSLILESASTNQTSMYLCASSPGTSHEQYFGPGTRLTVT.

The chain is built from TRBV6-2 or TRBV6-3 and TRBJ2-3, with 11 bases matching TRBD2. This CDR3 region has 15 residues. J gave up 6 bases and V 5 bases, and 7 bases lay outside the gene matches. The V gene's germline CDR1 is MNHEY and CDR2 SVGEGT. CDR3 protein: CASSRLAGNPDTQYF. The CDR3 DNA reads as TGTGCCAGCAGTCGACTAGCGGGAAATCCGGATACGCAGTATTTT.

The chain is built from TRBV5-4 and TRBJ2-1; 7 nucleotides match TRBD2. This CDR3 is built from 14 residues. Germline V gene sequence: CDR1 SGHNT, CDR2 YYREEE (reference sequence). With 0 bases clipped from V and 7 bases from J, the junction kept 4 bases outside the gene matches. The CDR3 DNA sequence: TGTGCCAGCAGCTTGGCGGGAGGCGCTAATGAGCAGTTCTTC. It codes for CASSLAGGANEQFF.

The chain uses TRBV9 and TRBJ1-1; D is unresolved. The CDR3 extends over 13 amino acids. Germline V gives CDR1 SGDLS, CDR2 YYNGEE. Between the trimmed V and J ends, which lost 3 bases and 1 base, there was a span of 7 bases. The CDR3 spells CASSGARNTEAFF. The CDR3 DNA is TGTGCCAGCAGCGGGGCCAGGAACACTGAAGCTTTCTTT.

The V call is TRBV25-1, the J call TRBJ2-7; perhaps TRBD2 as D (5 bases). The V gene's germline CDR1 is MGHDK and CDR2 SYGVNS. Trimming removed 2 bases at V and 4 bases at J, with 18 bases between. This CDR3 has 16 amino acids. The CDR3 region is CASSELSQNRGYEQYF. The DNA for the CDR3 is TGTGCCAGCAGTGAACTCTCCCAAAACAGAGGGTACGAGCAGTACTTC.

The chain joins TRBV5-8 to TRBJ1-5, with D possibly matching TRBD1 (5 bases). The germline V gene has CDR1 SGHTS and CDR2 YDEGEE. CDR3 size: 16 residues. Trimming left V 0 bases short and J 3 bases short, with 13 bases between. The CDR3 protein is CASSLGGSSNNQPQHF. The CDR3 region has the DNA TGTGCCAGCAGCTTGGGGGGCTCTTCGAACAATCAGCCCCAGCATTTT.

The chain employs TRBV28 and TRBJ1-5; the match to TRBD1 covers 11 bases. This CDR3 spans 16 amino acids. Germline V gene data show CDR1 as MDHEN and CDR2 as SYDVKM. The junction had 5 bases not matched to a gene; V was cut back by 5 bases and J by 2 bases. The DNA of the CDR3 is TGTGCCAGCAGTCCCCCGGGACAGGGGGGCAATCAGCCCCAGCATTTT. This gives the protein CASSPPGQGGNQPQHF.

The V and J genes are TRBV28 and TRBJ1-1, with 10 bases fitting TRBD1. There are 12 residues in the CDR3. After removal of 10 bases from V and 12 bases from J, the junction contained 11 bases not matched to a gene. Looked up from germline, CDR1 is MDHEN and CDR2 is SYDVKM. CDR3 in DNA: TGTGCCATCTACCGGGACAGGGGTTCGACTTTCTTT. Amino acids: CAIYRDRGSTFF.